This entry concerns a single T cell receptor beta chain. The sample belongs to a study of blood T cell repertoires in COVID-19. The wider study: PBMCs, B-cell-depleted T cells, or T cells were the source of the cDNA or gDNA that made up the material.

How the authors handled the data: Reference gene primer amplification gave estimated nucleated cell counts. TCRdb's copy holds only in-frame clones and misses some; the assay was immunoSEQ multiplex PCR. The V and J calls and clone size were taken over from that table, and D and trimming were inferred from the DNA. The sample consists of fewer than 70,000 clones, around 89% of them appearing once. The sequencing sample was made of peripheral blood. The TCR was taken from a human donor in a cohort sampled during active COVID-19.

The CDR3 is CASSPGQGRTDTQYF. The CDR3 nucleotides read TGTGCCAGCAGCCCAGGACAGGGGCGCACAGATACGCAGTATTTT. V is TRBV7-2 and J is TRBJ2-3; 9 bases line up with TRBD1. Germline loops: CDR1 SGHTA, CDR2 FQGNSA. The trim removed 5 bases at V and 1 base at J, leaving 4 bases unmatched. The CDR3 loop spans 15 amino acids.